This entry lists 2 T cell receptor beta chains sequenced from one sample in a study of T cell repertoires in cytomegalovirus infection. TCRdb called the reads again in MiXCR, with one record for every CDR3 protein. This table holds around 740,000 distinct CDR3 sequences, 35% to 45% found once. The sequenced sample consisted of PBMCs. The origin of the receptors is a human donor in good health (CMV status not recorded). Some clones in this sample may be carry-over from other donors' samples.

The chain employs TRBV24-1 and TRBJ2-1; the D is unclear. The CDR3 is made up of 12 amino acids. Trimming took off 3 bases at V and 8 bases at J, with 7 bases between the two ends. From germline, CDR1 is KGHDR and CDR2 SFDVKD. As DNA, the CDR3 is TGTGCCACCAGTGATACGGGCTATGAGCAGTTCTTC. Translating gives CATSDTGYEQFF.

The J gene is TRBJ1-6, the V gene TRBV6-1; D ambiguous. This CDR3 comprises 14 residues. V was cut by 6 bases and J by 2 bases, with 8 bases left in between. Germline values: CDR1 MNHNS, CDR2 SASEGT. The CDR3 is CASRQSAYNSPLHF. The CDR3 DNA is TGTGCCAGCAGACAATCAGCCTATAATTCACCCCTCCACTTT.